These T cell receptor beta chains were read from a single sample in a study of control samples from healthy donors and cancer patients. This table comes from immunoSEQ multiplex PCR, and its TCRdb copy is limited to in-frame clones, with some not included. The sample contains 100,000 to 150,000 clones, about 90% of which appear only once. Material: blood. The receptor set was obtained from a woman in her 50s in good health. Each CDR3 is given with its conserved first and last residue. The D gene is left open where the match is weak. Clone size is shown for a subset of rows, as once, few, many or a class of expanded clone.

len	j_gene	abundance	v_gene	d_gene	CDR3aa	CDR3nt
15	TRBJ1-2	-	TRBV5-4	-	CASSLSPGTNYGYTF	TGTGCCAGCAGCTTGTCGCCAGGGACTAACTATGGCTACACCTTC
15	TRBJ1-6	once	TRBV5-1	TRBD1	CASSLWPGGGSPLHF	TGCGCCAGCAGCTTGTGGCCAGGGGGCGGTTCACCCCTCCACTTT
12	TRBJ2-7	-	TRBV30	-	CAWSLSSYEQYF	TGTGCCTGGAGTCTGAGCTCCTACGAGCAGTACTTC
14	TRBJ1-4	-	TRBV27	TRBD1	CASSLRTGGEKLFF	TGTGCCAGCAGTTTACGCACAGGGGGAGAAAAACTGTTTTTT
13	TRBJ2-1	-	TRBV6-1	-	CASSEVEVNEQFF	TGTGCCAGCAGTGAGGTGGAGGTCAATGAGCAGTTCTTC
14	TRBJ1-1	-	TRBV15	-	CATSSRTVNTEAFF	TGTGCCACCAGCAGTCGGACAGTGAACACTGAAGCTTTCTTT
13	TRBJ1-1	-	TRBV6-1	-	CASSETWNTEAFF	TGTGCCAGCAGTGAGACGTGGAACACTGAAGCTTTCTTT
16	TRBJ1-1	-	TRBV10-2	-	CASSDPRSRGSTEAFF	TGCGCCAGCAGTGATCCGAGGAGCAGGGGAAGCACTGAAGCTTTCTTT
16	TRBJ1-4	-	TRBV7-9	-	CASSLIGGETGEKLFF	TGTGCCAGCAGCTTAATTGGGGGAGAGACGGGTGAAAAACTGTTTTTT
14	TRBJ1-5	-	TRBV5-1	-	CASSLDSSDQPQHF	TGCGCCAGCAGCTTGGACAGTTCTGATCAGCCCCAGCATTTT
16	TRBJ2-4	-	TRBV4-1	-	CASSPFPRLAKNIQYF	TGCGCCAGCAGCCCCTTTCCCAGGCTGGCAAAAAACATTCAGTACTTC
14	TRBJ1-2	-	TRBV13	-	CASSFTTDPQGYTF	TGTGCCAGCAGCTTCACCACGGATCCCCAGGGCTACACCTTC
13	TRBJ1-1	-	TRBV6-4	-	CASRAKMNTEAFF	TGTGCCAGCAGGGCCAAAATGAACACTGAAGCTTTCTTT
18	TRBJ1-1	-	TRBV24-1	-	CATSGHRARGQSNTEAFF	TGTGCCACCAGTGGCCACAGGGCCCGCGGCCAATCGAACACTGAAGCTTTCTTT
15	TRBJ1-2	-	TRBV2	TRBD1	CASSETDRANYGYTF	TGTGCCAGCAGTGAAACGGACAGGGCTAACTATGGCTACACCTTC
13	TRBJ2-7	-	TRBV28	-	CASSPTQLGEQYF	TGTGCCAGCAGTCCCACTCAGTTAGGCGAGCAGTACTTC
18	TRBJ2-2	-	TRBV11-2	TRBD2	CASSRNGGGAGDTGELFF	TGTGCCAGCAGCCGTAACGGGGGGGGAGCGGGAGACACCGGGGAGCTGTTTTTT
14	TRBJ2-5	-	TRBV19	-	CASSIMGREETQYF	TGTGCCAGTAGTATAATGGGCAGGGAAGAGACCCAGTACTTC
14	TRBJ2-4	-	TRBV3-1/TRBV3-2	-	CASSHVLAKNIQYF	TGTGCCAGCAGCCATGTACTAGCCAAAAACATTCAGTACTTC
19	TRBJ2-1	-	TRBV11-2	TRBD1	CASSLEMGQGYSQAFRQFF	TGTGCCAGCAGCTTAGAAATGGGACAGGGATACTCACAGGCTTTTAGGCAGTTCTTC
12	TRBJ1-1	-	TRBV6-5	-	CASSLENTEAFF	TGTGCCAGCAGTCTAGAGAACACTGAAGCTTTCTTT
13	TRBJ1-2	-	TRBV10-3	-	CAISEQINYGYTF	TGTGCCATCAGTGAACAGATTAACTATGGCTACACCTTC
14	TRBJ1-2	-	TRBV28	TRBD1	CASSSPTGIYGYTF	TGTGCCAGCAGTTCTCCGACAGGGATCTATGGCTACACCTTC
16	TRBJ1-2	-	TRBV20-1	TRBD1	CSASRRDRGANYGYTF	TGCAGTGCCAGTCGGCGAGACAGGGGAGCTAACTATGGCTACACCTTC
15	TRBJ2-5	-	TRBV5-1	-	CASSLNGGLQETQYF	TGCGCCAGCAGCTTAAACGGGGGTCTCCAAGAGACCCAGTACTTC
15	TRBJ2-5	-	TRBV5-1	TRBD1	CASSPQGDPRETQYF	TGCGCCAGCAGCCCCCAGGGGGACCCTCGGGAGACCCAGTACTTC
13	TRBJ2-2	once	TRBV2	-	CASSAQVWGELFF	TGTGCCAGCAGTGCACAGGTTTGGGGGGAGCTGTTTTTT